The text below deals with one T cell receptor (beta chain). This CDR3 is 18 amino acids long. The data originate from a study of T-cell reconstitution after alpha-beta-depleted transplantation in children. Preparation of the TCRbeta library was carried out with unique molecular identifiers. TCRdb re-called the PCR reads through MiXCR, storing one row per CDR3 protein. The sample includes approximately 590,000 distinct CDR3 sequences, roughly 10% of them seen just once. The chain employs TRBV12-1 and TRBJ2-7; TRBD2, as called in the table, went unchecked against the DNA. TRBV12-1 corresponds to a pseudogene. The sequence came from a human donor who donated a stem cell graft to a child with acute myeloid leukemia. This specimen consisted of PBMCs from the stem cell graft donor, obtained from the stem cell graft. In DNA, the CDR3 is TGTGCCAGCAGCTTTGATCGGCTAGCGGGAACCTTCCTCTACGAGCAGTACTTC. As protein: CASSFDRLAGTFLYEQYF.